This passage covers 21 T cell receptor beta chains from one sample sequenced in a study of shared clonotypes between healthy human individuals. CD8 cells regarded as naive lacked CD45RO, were positively chosen for CCR7, and omitted terminally differentiated effector memory CD45RA+ cells. Produced via immunoSEQ multiplex PCR; TCRdb's table is partial and in-frame only. The sample contains about 2 million clones, about 95% of which appear only once. The material sequenced was naive CD8+ T cells sorted from blood. The origin of the receptors is a man aged 18 to 30 in good health.

This clone was picked up one time. V is TRBV25-1 and J is TRBJ2-3, with a possible D match to TRBD2 (5 bases). The CDR3 consists of 17 residues. The V and J ends lost 7 bases and 0 bases respectively, with 20 bases between them. Germline-derived CDR1 and CDR2 are MGHDK and SYGVNS. The CDR3 loop reads CASTYWRSGSSTDTQYF. The CDR3 DNA follows: TGTGCCAGCACCTATTGGAGGAGCGGAAGCAGCACAGATACGCAGTATTTT.

The CDR3 coding sequence is TGTGCCAGCAGCTACCCGACAGGCCTGTATAATTCACCCCTCCACTTT. Protein sequence: CASSYPTGLYNSPLHF. The gene calls are TRBV7-2 and TRBJ1-6; maybe TRBD1 (6 bases). The V gene lost 4 bases and the J gene lost 4 bases, with 14 bases spanning the gap. CDR1 is SGHTA and CDR2 is FQGNSA in the germline V gene. The CDR3 extends over 16 amino acids.

With regard to this clone: Other DNA sequences in this specimen translate into the identical CDR3. The CDR3 is CASSEEGGSSYEQYF. Written as DNA, the CDR3 is TGTGCCAGCAGTGAAGAGGGCGGGAGCTCCTACGAGCAGTACTTC. The chain joins TRBV6-1 to TRBJ2-7; 7 bases match TRBD2. Per germline, CDR1 MNHNS and CDR2 SASEGT. After removal of 1 base from V and 0 bases from J, the junction contained 3 bases not matched to a gene. There are 15 residues in the CDR3.

The chain is built from TRBV5-8 and TRBJ1-2; D is perhaps TRBD1 (5 bases). This CDR3 spans 18 amino acids. V was clipped by 4 bases and J by 4 bases, with 26 bases between them. Germline CDR1 and CDR2: SGHTS and YDEGEE. CDR3 residues: CASSGAGEDTLPPYGYTF. CDR3 coding DNA: TGTGCCAGCAGCGGGGCCGGCGAGGATACTTTACCACCCTATGGCTACACCTTC.

This sequence joins TRBV4-3 and TRBJ2-2, with 8 positions matching TRBD2. The CDR3 runs 20 residues. J was trimmed by 1 base and V by 0 bases; bases with no gene match: 13. Germline CDR1 and CDR2: LGHNA and YSLEER. The CDR3 DNA reads as TGCGCCAGCAGCCAAGATCTCCCCCAGGTAGCGGGAAGGAACACCGGGGAGCTGTTTTTT. Its protein product is CASSQDLPQVAGRNTGELFF.

The CDR3 region is CASSPAGTSVGYEQYF. The DNA of the CDR3 is TGTGCCAGCAGCCCGGCCGGGACATCGGTGGGTTACGAGCAGTACTTC. The chain carries TRBV7-8 and TRBJ2-7, with D perhaps matching TRBD1 (6 bases). The CDR3 spans 16 residues. Germline V gene sequence: CDR1 SGHVS, CDR2 FQNEAQ. V was trimmed by 5 bases and J by 4 bases, leaving 21 bases between them.

This chain uses TRBV5-1 with TRBJ2-3, with D hard to call. The V gene lost 0 bases and the J gene lost 2 bases, with 7 bases spanning the gap. The CDR3 has 14 residues. Germline lookup yields CDR1 SGHRS and CDR2 YFSETQ. The CDR3 region is CASSLGLLTDTQYF. For the CDR3, the DNA is TGCGCCAGCAGCTTGGGGCTTCTCACAGATACGCAGTATTTT.

The rearrangement uses TRBV27 and TRBJ2-7, with a tentative D call TRBD1 (5 bases). The V gene's germline CDR1 is MNHEY and CDR2 SMNVEV (reference sequence). The ends were cut back, 4 bases at V and 2 bases at J, with 9 bases in the middle. The CDR3 sequence is 13 residues long. The CDR3 loop is CASSSADTYEQYF. CDR3 nucleotide sequence: TGTGCCAGCAGTTCGGCGGACACCTACGAGCAGTACTTC.

This CDR3 reads CASSSPGQNAYEQYF. CDR3 nucleotide sequence: TGTGCCAGCAGTTCCCCGGGACAGAATGCCTACGAGCAGTACTTC. The chain uses TRBV6-6 and TRBJ2-7; 7 bases agree with TRBD1. Germline CDR1 is MNHNY and CDR2 is SVGAGI (reference sequence). Losses at the gene ends were 4 bases for V and 2 bases for J; bases not matched to a gene: 8. The CDR3 has 15 amino acids.

V usage is TRBV5-6 and J usage is TRBJ1-1; D remains unclear. Deletions cut 1 base from V and 0 bases from J, with 10 bases between. This CDR3 has 15 residues. Germline V gene sequence: CDR1 SGHDT, CDR2 YYEEEE. CDR3 sequence (DNA): TGTGCCAGCAGCTTGTATCCAGAACTGAACACTGAAGCTTTCTTT. It is translated as CASSLYPELNTEAFF. Drawing the rest from reference TRBV5-6 and TRBJ1-1, the complete variable domain is DAGVTQSPTHLIKTRGQQVTLRCSPKSGHDTVSWYQQALGQGPQFIFQYYEEEERQRGNFPDRFSGHQFPNYSSELNVNALLLGDSALYLCASSLYPELNTEAFFGQGTRLTVV.

This chain uses TRBV11-2 with TRBJ2-3; D may match TRBD1 or TRBD2 (5 bases each). Trimming pared 5 bases from V and 3 bases from J, leaving 18 bases between. This CDR3 comprises 16 residues. Germline V lookup: CDR1 SGHAT, CDR2 FQNNGV. The CDR3 reads CASSPYLSGPTDTQYF. For the CDR3, the DNA is TGTGCCAGCAGCCCCTACCTATCGGGACCAACAGATACGCAGTATTTT.

The CDR3 DNA reads as TGTGCCAGTACGAGTCTGGACAGCCTCAATCAGCCCCAGCATTTT. It codes for CASTSLDSLNQPQHF. V usage is TRBV2 and J usage is TRBJ1-5; TRBD1 is a possible D gene (6 bases). Per the germline V gene, CDR1 is SNHLY and CDR2 is FYNNEI. V shed 9 bases and J shed 3 bases, with 18 bases lying between them. The CDR3 is 15 residues long.

V gene TRBV30 combines with J gene TRBJ2-7; 7 bases line up with TRBD1. This CDR3 is 13 amino acids long. The V and J ends lost 5 bases and 0 bases, in that order; junction bases with no gene match: 4. Germline assignment: CDR1 GTSNPN and CDR2 SVGIG (reference sequence). The CDR3 reads CAWRTGHSYEQYF. CDR3 sequence (DNA): TGTGCCTGGCGGACAGGACACTCCTACGAGCAGTACTTC.

V and J are TRBV28 and TRBJ2-1; TRBD2 aligns across 10 bases. The length of the CDR3 is 14 residues. In germline, CDR1 is MDHEN, CDR2 SYDVKM. V trimming: 6 bases; J trimming: 6 bases; junction bases outside the gene matches: 5. CDR3 coding DNA: TGTGCCAGCAGGTCTAGCGGGAGTATCAATGAGCAGTTCTTC. Its protein product is CASRSSGSINEQFF.

This chain joins TRBV28 and TRBJ2-6, with a possible D match to TRBD1 (6 bases). The CDR3 has 17 residues. Trimming stripped 2 bases from V and 0 bases from J, with 11 bases between. Looked up from germline, CDR1 is MDHEN and CDR2 is SYDVKM. This CDR3 reads CASSLRTDYSGANVLTF. The CDR3 DNA sequence: TGTGCCAGCAGTTTAAGGACAGACTACTCTGGGGCCAACGTCCTGACTTTC.

The rearrangement uses TRBV27 and TRBJ1-6; D is possibly TRBD1 (5 bases). CDR1 MNHEY and CDR2 SMNVEV come from the germline V gene (reference sequence). This CDR3 is 15 amino acids long. V was pared by 5 bases and J by 6 bases, with 14 bases between. The CDR3 spells CASSALPGGNSPLHF. For the CDR3, the DNA is TGTGCCAGCAGTGCTCTGCCGGGGGGTAATTCACCCCTCCACTTT.

A word on this clone: Other DNA sequences from this sample encode an identical CDR3 as well. The rearrangement joins TRBV11-2 to TRBJ2-3; D not resolved. Trimming removed 2 bases at V and 1 base at J, with 4 bases between. Looked up from germline, CDR1 is SGHAT and CDR2 is FQNNGV. The CDR3 sequence is 13 residues long. The CDR3 reads CASSLLGTDTQYF. In nucleotides, the CDR3 is TGTGCCAGCAGCTTATTGGGCACAGATACGCAGTATTTT.

The gene calls are TRBV4-3 and TRBJ2-1; 9 bases are shared with TRBD2. Trimming took 4 bases from V and 6 from J; bases not matched to a gene: 10. The germline gives CDR1 LGHNA, CDR2 YSLEER. The CDR3 has 16 residues. This chain's CDR3 is CASSPSSSGMFNEQFF. Here the CDR3 DNA reads TGCGCCAGCAGCCCGTCCTCTAGCGGGATGTTCAATGAGCAGTTCTTC.

This clone was seen a single time. The rearrangement links TRBV4-1 to TRBJ2-1, with unresolved D. The CDR3 covers 14 residues. V was pared by 0 bases and J by 7 bases, with 10 bases between. Germline CDR1 reads MGHRA; CDR2 reads YSYEKL. The CDR3 DNA follows: TGCGCCAGCAGCCAAGAGCGGACGCCAAATGAGCAGTTCTTC. This gives the protein CASSQERTPNEQFF.

The chain is built from TRBV4-1 and TRBJ2-7; the D call may be TRBD1 or TRBD2 (5 bases each). This CDR3 contains 16 residues. Looked up from germline, CDR1 is MGHRA and CDR2 is YSYEKL. The V end lost 2 bases, the J end lost 3 bases, and 17 bases lay between the germline ends. CDR3 DNA: TGCGCCAGCAGCCAATTTCCCGAGGGACCCAACTACGAGCAGTACTTC. Its translation is CASSQFPEGPNYEQYF.

The V gene is TRBV11-2, the J gene TRBJ1-2, with D hard to call. The germline CDR1 and CDR2 sequences are SGHAT and FQNNGV. The V gene lost 3 bases and the J gene lost 1 base, with 6 bases spanning the gap. The CDR3 extends over 13 amino acids. This CDR3 reads CASSFGSNYGYTF. CDR3 DNA sequence: TGTGCCAGCAGCTTCGGCAGTAACTATGGCTACACCTTC.